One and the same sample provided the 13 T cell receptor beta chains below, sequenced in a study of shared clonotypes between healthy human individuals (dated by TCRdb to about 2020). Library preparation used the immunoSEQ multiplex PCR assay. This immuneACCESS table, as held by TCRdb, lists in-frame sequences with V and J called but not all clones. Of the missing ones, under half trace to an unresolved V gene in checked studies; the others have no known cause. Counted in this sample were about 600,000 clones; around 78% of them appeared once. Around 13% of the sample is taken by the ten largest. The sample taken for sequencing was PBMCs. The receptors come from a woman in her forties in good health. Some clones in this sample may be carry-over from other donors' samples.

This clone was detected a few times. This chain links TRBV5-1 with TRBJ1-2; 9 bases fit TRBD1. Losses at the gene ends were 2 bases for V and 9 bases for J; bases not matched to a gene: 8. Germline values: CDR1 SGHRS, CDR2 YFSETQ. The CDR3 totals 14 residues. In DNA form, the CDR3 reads TGCGCCAGCAGCTTCACAGGGGGCGCAGGGAGCTACACCTTC. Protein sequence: CASSFTGGAGSYTF.

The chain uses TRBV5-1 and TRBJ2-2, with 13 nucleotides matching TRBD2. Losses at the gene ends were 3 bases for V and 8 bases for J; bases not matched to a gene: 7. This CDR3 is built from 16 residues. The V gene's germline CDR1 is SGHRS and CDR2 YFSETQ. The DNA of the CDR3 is TGCGCCAGCAGCTCACTAGCGGGAGGGCACAATGGGGAGCTGTTTTTT. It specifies CASSSLAGGHNGELFF.

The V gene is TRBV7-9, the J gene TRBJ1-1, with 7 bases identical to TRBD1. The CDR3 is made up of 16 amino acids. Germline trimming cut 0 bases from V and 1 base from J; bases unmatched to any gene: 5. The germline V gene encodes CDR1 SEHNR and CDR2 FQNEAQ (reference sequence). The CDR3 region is CASSLAAGQPNTEAFF. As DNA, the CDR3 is TGTGCCAGCAGCTTAGCGGCGGGACAGCCGAACACTGAAGCTTTCTTT.

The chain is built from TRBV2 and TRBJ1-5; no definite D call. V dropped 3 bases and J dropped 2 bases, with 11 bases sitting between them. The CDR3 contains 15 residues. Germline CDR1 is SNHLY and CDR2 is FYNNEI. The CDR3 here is CASSEQARGNQPQHF. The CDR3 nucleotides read TGTGCCAGCAGTGAGCAAGCGAGGGGCAATCAGCCCCAGCATTTT.

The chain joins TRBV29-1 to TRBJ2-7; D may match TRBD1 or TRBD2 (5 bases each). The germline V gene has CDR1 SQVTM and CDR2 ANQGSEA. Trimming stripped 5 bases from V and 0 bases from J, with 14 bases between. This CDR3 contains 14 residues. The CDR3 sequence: CSVYRDQNSYEQYF. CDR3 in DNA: TGCAGCGTTTACCGGGACCAAAACTCCTACGAGCAGTACTTC.

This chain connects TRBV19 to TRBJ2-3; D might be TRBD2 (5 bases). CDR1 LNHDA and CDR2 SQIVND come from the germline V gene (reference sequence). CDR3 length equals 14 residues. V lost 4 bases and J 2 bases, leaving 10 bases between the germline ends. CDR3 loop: CASSSKGDTDTQYF. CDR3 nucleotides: TGTGCCAGTAGTAGTAAGGGAGACACAGATACGCAGTATTTT.

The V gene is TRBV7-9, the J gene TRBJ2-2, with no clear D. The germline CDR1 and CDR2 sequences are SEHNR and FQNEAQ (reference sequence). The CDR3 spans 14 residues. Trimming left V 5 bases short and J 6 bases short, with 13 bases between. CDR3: CASSLVWPSGELFF. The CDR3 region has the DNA TGTGCCAGCAGCCTCGTCTGGCCGTCCGGGGAGCTGTTTTTT.

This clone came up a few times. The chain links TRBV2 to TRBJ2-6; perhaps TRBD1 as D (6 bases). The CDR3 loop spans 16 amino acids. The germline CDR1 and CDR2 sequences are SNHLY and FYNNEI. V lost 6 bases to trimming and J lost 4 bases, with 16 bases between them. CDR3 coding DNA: TGTGCCAGCAGGGCTTTAAGGGGGTACGGGGCCAACGTCCTGACTTTC. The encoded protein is CASRALRGYGANVLTF.

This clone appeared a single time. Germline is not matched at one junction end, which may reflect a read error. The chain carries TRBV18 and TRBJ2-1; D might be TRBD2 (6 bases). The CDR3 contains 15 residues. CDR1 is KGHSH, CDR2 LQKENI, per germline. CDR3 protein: CASSPGSTEYNKQFF. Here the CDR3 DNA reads TGTGCCAGCTCACCCGGGAGTACCGAGTACAATAAGCAGTTCTTC.

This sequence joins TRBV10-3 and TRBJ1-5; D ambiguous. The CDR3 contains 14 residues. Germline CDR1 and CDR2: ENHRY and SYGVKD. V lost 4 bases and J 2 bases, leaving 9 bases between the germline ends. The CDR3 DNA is TGTGCCATCAGTGGTTCCGGCGGCAATCAGCCCCAGCATTTT. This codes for CAISGSGGNQPQHF.

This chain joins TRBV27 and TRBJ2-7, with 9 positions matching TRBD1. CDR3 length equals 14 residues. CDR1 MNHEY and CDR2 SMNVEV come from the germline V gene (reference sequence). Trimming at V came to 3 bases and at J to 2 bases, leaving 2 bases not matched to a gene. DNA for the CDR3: TGTGCCAGCAGTTTGGGACAGGGTGCCTACGAGCAGTACTTC. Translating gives CASSLGQGAYEQYF.

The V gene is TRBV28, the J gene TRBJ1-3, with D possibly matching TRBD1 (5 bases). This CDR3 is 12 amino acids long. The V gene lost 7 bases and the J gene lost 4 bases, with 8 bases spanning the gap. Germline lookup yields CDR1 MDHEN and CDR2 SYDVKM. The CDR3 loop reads CASNRLGNTIYF. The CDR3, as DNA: TGTGCCAGCAACAGGCTAGGAAACACCATATATTTT.

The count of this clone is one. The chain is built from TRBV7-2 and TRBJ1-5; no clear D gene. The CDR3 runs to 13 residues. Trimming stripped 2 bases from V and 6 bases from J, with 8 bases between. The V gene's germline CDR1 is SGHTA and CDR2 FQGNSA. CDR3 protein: CASSLKGAQPQHF. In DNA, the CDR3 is TGTGCCAGCAGCTTAAAGGGTGCTCAGCCCCAGCATTTT. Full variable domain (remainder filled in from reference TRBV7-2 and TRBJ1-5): GAGVSQSPSNKVTEKGKDVELRCDPISGHTALYWYRQSLGQGLEFLIYFQGNSAPDKSGLPSDRFSAERTGGSVSTLTIQRTQQEDSAVYLCASSLKGAQPQHFGDGTRLSIL.